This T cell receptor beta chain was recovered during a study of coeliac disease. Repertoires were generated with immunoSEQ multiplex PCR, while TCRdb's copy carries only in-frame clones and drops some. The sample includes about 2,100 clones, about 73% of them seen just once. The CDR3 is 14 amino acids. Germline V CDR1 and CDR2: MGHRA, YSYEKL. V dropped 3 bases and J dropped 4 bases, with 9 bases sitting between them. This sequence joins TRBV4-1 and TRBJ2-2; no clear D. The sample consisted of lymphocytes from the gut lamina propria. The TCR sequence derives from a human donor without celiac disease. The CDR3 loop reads CASSHSVITGELFF. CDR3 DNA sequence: TGCGCCAGCAGCCACTCGGTTATCACCGGGGAGCTGTTTTTT.